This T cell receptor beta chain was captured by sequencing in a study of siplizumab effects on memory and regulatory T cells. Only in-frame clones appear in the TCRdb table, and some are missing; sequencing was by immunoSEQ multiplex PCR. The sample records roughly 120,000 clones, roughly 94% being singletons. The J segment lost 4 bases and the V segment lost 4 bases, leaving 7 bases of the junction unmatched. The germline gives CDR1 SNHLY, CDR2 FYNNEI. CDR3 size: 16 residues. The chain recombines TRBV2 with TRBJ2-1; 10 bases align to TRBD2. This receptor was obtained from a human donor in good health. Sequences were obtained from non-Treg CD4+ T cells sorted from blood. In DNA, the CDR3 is TGTGCCAGCAGTGTACTAGCGGGGAAATCGTACAATGAGCAGTTCTTC. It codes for CASSVLAGKSYNEQFF.